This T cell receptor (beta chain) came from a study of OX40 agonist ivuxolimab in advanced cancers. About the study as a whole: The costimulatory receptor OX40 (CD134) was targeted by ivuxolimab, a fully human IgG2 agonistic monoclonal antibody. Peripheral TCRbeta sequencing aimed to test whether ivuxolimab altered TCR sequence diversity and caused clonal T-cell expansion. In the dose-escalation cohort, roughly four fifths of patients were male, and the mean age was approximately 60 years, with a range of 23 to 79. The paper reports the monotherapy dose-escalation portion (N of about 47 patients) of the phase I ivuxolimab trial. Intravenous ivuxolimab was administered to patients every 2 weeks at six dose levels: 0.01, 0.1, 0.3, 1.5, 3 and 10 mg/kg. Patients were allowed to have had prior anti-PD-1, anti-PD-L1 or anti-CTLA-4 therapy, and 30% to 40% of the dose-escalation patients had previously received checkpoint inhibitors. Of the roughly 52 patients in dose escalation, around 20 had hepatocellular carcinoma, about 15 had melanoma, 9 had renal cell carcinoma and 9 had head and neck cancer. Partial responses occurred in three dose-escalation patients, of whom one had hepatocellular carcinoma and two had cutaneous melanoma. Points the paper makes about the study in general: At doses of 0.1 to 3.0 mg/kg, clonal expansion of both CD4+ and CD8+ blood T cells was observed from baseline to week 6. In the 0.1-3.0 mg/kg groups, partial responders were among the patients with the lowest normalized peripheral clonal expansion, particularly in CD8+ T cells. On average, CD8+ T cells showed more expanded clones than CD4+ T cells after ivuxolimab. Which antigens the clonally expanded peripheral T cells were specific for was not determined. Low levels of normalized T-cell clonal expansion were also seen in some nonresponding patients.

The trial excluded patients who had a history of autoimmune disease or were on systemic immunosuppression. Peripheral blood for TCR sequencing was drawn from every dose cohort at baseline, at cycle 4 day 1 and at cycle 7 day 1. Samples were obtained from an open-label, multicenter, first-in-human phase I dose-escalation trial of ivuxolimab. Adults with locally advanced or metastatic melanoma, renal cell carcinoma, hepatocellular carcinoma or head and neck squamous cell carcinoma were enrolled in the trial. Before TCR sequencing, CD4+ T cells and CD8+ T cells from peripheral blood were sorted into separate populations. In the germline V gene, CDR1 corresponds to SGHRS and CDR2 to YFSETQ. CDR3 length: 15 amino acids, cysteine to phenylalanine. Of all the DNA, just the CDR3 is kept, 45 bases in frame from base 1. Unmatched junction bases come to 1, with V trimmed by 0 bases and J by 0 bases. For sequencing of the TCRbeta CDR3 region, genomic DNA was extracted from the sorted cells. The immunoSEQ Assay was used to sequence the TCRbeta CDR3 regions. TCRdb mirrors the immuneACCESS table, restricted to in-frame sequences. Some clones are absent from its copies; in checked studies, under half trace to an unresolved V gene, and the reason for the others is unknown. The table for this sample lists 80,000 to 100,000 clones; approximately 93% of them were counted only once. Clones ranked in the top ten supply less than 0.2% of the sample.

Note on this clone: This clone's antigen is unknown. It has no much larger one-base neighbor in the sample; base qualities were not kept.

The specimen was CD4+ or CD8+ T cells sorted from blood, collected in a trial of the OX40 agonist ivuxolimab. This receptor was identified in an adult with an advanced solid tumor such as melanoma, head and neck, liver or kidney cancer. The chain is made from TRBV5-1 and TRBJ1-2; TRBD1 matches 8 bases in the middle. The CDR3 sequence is CASSLGDRTNYGYTF. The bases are TGCGCCAGCAGCTTGGGGGACAGGACTAACTATGGCTACACCTTC.